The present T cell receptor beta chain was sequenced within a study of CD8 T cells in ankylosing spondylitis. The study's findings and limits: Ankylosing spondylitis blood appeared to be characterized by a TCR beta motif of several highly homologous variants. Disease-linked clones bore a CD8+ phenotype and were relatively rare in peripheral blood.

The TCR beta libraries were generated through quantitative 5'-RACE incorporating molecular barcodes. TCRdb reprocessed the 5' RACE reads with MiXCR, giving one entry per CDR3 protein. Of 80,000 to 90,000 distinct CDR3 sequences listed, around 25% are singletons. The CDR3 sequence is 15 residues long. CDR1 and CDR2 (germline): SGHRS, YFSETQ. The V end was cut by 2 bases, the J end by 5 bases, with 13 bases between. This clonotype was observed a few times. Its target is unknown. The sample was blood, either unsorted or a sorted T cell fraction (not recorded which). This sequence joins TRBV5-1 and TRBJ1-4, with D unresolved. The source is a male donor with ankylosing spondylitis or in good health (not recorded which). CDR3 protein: CASSFVLEDNEKLFF. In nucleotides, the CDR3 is TGCGCCAGCAGCTTCGTACTCGAAGACAATGAAAAACTGTTTTTT. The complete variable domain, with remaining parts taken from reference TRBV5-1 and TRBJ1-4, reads KAGVTQTPRYLIKTRGQQVTLSCSPISGHRSVSWYQQTPGQGLQFLFEYFSETQRNKGNFPGRFSGRQFSNSRSEMNVSTLELGDSALYLCASSFVLEDNEKLFFGSGTQLSVL.